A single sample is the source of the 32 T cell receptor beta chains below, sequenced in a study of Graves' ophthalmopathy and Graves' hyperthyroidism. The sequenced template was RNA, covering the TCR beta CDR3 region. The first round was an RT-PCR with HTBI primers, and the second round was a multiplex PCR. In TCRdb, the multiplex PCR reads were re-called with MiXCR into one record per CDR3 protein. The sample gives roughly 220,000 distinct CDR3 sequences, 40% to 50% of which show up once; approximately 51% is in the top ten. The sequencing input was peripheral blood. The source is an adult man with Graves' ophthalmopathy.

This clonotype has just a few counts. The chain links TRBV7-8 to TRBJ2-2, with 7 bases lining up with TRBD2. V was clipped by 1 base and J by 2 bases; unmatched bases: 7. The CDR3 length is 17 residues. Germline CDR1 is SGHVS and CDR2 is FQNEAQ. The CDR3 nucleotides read TGTGCCAGCAGCTTAGTAGTGGCGGGGGAAAACACCGGGGAGCTGTTTTTT. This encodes CASSLVVAGENTGELFF.

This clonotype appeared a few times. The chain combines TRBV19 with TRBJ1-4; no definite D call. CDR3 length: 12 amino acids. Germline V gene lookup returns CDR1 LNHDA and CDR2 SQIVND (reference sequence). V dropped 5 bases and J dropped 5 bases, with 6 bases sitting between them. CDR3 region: CASSPGNEKLFF. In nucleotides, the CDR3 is TGTGCCAGTAGTCCCGGAAATGAAAAACTGTTTTTT. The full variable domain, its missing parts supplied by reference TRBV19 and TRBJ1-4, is DGGITQSPKYLFRKEGQNVTLSCEQNLNHDAMYWYRQDPGQGLRLIYYSQIVNDFQKGDIAEGYSVSREKKESFPLTVTSAQKNPTAFYLCASSPGNEKLFFGSGTQLSVL.

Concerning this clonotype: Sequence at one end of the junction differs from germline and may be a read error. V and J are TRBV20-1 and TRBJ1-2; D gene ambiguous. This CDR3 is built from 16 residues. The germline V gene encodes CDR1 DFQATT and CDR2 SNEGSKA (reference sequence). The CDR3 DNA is TGCAGCGCTACTAGTTGGGAGCTCCGGGGTGGCTATGGCTACACCTTC. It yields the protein CSATSWELRGGYGYTF.

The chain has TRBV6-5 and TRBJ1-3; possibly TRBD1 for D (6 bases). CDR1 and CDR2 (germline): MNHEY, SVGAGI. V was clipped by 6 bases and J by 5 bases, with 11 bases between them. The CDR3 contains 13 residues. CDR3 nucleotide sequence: TGTGCCAGCAGCACCGACAGGCGAAACACCATATATTTT. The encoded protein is CASSTDRRNTIYF.

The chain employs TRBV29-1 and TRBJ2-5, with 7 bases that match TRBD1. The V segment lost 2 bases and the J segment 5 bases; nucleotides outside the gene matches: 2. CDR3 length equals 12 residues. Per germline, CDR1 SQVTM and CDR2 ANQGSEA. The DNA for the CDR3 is TGCAGCGTTGAAAAGGGGGCCGAGACCCAGTACTTC. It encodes CSVEKGAETQYF.

The CDR3 protein is CASSGQGFYEQYF. As DNA, the CDR3 is TGTGCCAGCTCGGGACAGGGTTTTTACGAGCAGTACTTC. J is TRBJ2-7 and V is TRBV19; 9 bases are a match to TRBD1. The CDR3 loop spans 13 amino acids. The germline V gene has CDR1 LNHDA and CDR2 SQIVND (reference sequence). Losses at the gene ends were 9 bases for V and 4 bases for J; bases not matched to a gene: 7.

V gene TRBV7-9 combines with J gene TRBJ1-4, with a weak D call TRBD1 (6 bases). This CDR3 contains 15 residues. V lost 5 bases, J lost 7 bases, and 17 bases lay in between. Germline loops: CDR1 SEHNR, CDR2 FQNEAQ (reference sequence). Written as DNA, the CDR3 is TGTGCCAGCAGCCCCGGGGTGGGGGGCACTGAAAAACTGTTTTTT. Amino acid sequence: CASSPGVGGTEKLFF.

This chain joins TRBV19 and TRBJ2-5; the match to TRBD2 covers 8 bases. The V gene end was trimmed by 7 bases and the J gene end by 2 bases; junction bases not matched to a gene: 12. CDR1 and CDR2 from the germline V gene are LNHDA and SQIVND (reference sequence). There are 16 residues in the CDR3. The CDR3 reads CASMASGGAPQETQYF. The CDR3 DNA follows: TGTGCCAGTATGGCCAGCGGGGGTGCCCCACAAGAGACCCAGTACTTC.

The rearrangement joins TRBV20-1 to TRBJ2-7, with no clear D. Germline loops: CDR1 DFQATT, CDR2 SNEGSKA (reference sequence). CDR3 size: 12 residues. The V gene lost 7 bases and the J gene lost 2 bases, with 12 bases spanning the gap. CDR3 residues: CSGNNGTYEQYF. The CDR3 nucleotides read TGCAGTGGAAATAATGGGACCTACGAGCAGTACTTC.

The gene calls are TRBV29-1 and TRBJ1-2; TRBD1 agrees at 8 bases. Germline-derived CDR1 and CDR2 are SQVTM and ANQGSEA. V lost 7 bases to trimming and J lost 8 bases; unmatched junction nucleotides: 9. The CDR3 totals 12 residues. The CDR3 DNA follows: TGCAGCGGATTCACAGGGGGAGACGGCTACACCTTC. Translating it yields CSGFTGGDGYTF.

DNA of the CDR3: TGTGCCAGCAGTTTATCGGGGTTAACTAACTATGGCTACACCTTC. This sequence encodes CASSLSGLTNYGYTF. V and J are TRBV2 and TRBJ1-2; no clear D. From germline, CDR1 is SNHLY and CDR2 FYNNEI. V was trimmed by 5 bases and J by 0 bases, leaving 13 bases between them. The CDR3 runs to 15 residues.

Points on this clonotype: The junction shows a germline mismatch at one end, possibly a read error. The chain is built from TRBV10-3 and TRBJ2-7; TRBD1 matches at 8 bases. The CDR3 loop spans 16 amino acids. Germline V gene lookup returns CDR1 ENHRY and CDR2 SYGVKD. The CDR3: CASSLAWAGGIYEQYF. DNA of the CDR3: TGTGCCAGCAGTTTAGCCTGGGCAGGGGGCATCTACGAGCAGTACTTC.

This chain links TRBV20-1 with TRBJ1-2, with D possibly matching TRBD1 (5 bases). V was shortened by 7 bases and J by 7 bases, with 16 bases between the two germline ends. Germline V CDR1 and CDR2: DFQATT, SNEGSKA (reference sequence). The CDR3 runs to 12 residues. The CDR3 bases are TGCAGTGTTGAACAGGAGGCGCGTGGCTACACCTTC. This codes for CSVEQEARGYTF.

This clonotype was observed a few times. The CDR3 spells CATSDSPGQGASGANVLTF. The CDR3, as DNA: TGTGCCACCAGTGATTCTCCGGGACAGGGGGCTTCTGGGGCCAACGTCCTGACTTTC. This chain links TRBV24-1 with TRBJ2-6, with 12 bases fitting TRBD1. V was clipped by 2 bases and J by 1 base; unmatched bases: 5. This CDR3 is 19 amino acids long. CDR1 is KGHDR and CDR2 is SFDVKD in the germline V gene.

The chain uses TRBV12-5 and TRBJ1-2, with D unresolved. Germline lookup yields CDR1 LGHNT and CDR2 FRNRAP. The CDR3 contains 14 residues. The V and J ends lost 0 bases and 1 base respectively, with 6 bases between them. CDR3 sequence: CASGLVRHNYGYTF. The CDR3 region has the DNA TGTGCTAGTGGTTTGGTCCGACATAACTATGGCTACACCTTC.

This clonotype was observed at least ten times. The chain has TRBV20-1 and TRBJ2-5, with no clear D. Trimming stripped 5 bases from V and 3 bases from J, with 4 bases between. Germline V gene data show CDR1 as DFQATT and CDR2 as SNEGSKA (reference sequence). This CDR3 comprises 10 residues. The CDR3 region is CSAVEETQYF. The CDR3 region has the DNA TGCAGTGCTGTGGAAGAGACCCAGTACTTC.

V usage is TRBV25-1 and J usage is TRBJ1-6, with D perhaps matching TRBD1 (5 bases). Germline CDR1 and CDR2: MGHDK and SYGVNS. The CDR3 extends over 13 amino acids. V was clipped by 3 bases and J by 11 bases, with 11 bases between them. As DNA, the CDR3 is TGTGCCAGCAGTGAGGCAGGGAAGCCACCCCTCCACTTT. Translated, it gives CASSEAGKPPLHF.

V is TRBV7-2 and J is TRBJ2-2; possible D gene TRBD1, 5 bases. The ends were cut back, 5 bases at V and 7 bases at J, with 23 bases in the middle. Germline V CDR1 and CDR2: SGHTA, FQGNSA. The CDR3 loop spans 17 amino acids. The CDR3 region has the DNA TGTGCCAGCAGCCTCCCCCCCACAGCAGGGTCGAACGGGGAGCTGTTTTTT. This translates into CASSLPPTAGSNGELFF.

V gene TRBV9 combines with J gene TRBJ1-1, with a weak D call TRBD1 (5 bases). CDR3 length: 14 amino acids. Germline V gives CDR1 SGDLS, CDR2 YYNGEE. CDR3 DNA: TGTGCAACCTGTGGGGGGGTGGTGAACACTGAAGCTTTCTTT. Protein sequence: CATCGGVVNTEAFF.

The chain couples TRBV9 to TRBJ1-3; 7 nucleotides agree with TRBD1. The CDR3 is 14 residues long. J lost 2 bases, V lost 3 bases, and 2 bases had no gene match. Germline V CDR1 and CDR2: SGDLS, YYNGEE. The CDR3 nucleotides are TGTGCCAGCAGCGAGCAGGGGGCTGGAAACACCATATATTTT. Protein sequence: CASSEQGAGNTIYF. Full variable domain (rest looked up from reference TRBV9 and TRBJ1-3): DSGVTQTPKHLITATGQRVTLRCSPRSGDLSVYWYQQSLDQGLQFLIQYYNGEERAKGNILERFSAQQFPDLHSELNLSSLELGDSALYFCASSEQGAGNTIYFGEGSWLTVV.

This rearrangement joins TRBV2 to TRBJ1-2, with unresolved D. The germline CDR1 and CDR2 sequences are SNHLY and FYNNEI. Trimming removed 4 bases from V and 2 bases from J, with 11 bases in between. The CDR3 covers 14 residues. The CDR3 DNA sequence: TGTGCCAGCAGTGGGAACATCCTCAACTATGGCTACACCTTC. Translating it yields CASSGNILNYGYTF.

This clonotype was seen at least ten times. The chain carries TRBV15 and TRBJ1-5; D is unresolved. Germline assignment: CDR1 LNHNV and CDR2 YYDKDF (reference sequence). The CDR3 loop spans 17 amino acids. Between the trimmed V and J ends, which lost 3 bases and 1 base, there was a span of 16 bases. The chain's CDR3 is CATSRSWMDGSNQPQHF. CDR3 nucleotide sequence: TGTGCCACCAGCAGGTCTTGGATGGACGGAAGCAATCAGCCCCAGCATTTT.

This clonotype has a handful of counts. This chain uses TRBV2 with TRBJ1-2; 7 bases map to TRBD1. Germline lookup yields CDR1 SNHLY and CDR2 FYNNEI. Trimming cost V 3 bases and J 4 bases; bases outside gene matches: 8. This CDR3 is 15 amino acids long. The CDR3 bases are TGTGCCAGCAGTGACCCCAGGGGGATTCCCTATGGCTACACCTTC. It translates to CASSDPRGIPYGYTF.

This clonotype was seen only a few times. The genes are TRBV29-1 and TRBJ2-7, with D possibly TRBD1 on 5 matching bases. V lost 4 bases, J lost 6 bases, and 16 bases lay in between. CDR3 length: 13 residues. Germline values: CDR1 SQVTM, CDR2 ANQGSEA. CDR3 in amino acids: CSVVQQVLGEQYF. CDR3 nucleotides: TGCAGCGTTGTTCAACAGGTCCTCGGCGAGCAGTACTTC.

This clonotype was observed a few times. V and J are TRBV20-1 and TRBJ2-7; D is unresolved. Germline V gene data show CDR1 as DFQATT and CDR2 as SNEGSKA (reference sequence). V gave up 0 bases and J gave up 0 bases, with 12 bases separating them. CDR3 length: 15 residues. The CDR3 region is CSARDVMTSSYEQYF. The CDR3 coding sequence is TGCAGTGCTAGAGATGTCATGACGAGCTCCTACGAGCAGTACTTC.

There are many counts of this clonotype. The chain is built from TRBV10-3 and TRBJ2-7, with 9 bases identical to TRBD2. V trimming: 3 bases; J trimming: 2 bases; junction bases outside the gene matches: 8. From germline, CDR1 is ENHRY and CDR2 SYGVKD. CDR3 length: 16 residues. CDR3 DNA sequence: TGTGCCATCAGTGAAGCTGTGCGGGAGGGCGCCTACGAGCAGTACTTC. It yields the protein CAISEAVREGAYEQYF.

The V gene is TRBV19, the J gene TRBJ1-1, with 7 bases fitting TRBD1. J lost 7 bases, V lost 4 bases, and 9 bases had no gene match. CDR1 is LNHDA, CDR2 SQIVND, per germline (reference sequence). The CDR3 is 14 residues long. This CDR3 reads CASSTRDRQHEAFF. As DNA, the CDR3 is TGTGCCAGTAGTACCCGGGACAGACAACATGAAGCTTTCTTT.

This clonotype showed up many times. CDR3 sequence: CASSPGQGIGYTF. The CDR3, as DNA: TGTGCCAGCAGTCCGGGACAGGGTATTGGCTACACCTTC. The chain joins TRBV12-3 or TRBV12-4 to TRBJ1-2; 9 positions match TRBD1. CDR3 size: 13 residues. V lost 5 bases and J lost 7; bases outside the gene matches: 5.

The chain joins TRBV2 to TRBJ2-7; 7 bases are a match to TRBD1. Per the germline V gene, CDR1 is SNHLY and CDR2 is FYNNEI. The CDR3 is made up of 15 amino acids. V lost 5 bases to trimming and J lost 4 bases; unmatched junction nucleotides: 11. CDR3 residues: CASSWIGQAAYEQYF. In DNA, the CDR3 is TGTGCCAGCAGTTGGATAGGACAGGCTGCTTACGAGCAGTACTTC.

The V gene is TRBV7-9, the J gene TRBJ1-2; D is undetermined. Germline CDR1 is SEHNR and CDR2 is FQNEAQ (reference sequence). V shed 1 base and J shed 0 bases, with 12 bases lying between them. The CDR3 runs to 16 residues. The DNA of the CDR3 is TGTGCCAGCAGCTTAGACCTGGAATACTCTAACTATGGCTACACCTTC. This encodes CASSLDLEYSNYGYTF. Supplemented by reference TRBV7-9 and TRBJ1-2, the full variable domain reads DTGVSQNPRHKITKRGQNVTFRCDPISEHNRLYWYRQTLGQGPEFLTYFQNEAQLEKSRLLSDRFSAERPKGSFSTLEIQRTEQGDSAMYLCASSLDLEYSNYGYTFGSGTRLTVV.

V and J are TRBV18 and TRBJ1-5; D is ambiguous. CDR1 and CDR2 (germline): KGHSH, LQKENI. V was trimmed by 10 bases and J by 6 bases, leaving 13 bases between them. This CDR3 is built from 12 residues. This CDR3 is CANSHTGQPQHF. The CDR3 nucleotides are TGTGCCAACTCTCATACGGGTCAGCCCCAGCATTTT.

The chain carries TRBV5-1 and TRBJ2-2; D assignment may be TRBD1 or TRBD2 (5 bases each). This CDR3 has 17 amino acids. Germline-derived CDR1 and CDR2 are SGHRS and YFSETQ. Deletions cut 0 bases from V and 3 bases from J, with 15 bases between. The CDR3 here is CASSLGWDARDTGELFF. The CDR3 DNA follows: TGCGCCAGCAGCTTGGGGTGGGACGCCCGGGACACCGGGGAGCTGTTTTTT. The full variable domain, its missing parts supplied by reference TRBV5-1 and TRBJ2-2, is KAGVTQTPRYLIKTRGQQVTLSCSPISGHRSVSWYQQTPGQGLQFLFEYFSETQRNKGNFPGRFSGRQFSNSRSEMNVSTLELGDSALYLCASSLGWDARDTGELFFGEGSRLTVL.